This T cell receptor (beta chain) was sequenced for a study of shared clonotypes between healthy human individuals. Findings and caveats of the study: All-four-donor shared clonotypes had higher generation probabilities than non-shared clonotypes did. Memory subsets had estimated richness that was generally smaller than that of naive subsets. An effect of sequencing depth on clonotype sharing among donors was expected.

Concerning this clone itself: Antigen: not known.

It was around 220 ng DNA, 31,000 or so T cell genomes, that sorted-subset replicate PCRs used. The assay was immunoSEQ multiplex PCR, and TCRdb's table has in-frame clones only and misses some. The sample lists hundreds of thousands of clones, 90% to 95% seen once, with about 0.11% in the top ten. CD8 cells classed as naive were CD45RO-negative and positively selected for CCR7, excluding terminally differentiated effector memory CD45RA+ cells. J lost 2 bases, V lost 3 bases, and 4 bases had no gene match. Germline assignment: CDR1 KGHSH and CDR2 LQKENI. This CDR3 has 14 amino acids. What was sequenced was naive CD8+ T cells sorted from blood. The TCR comes from a woman between 25 and 40 years old in good health. The chain is built from TRBV18 and TRBJ2-7; 7 bases map to TRBD1. The DNA of the CDR3 is TGTGCCAGCTCACCCCGGACAGGCACCTACGAGCAGTACTTC. Translation: CASSPRTGTYEQYF.